These 26 T cell receptor beta chains were sequenced from one sample in a study of Ad26.COV2.S vaccination and SARS-CoV-2 variants. Using immunoSEQ multiplex PCR, the repertoire was profiled, and TCRdb retains in-frame clones only, with some absent. The sample includes about 410,000 clones, about 88% of them seen just once. The treatment here: some 20 received Ad26.COV2.S at low or high dose, single or two shots; roughly five received placebo; per-sample allocation not given. Sampling occurred on day 63 after the first vaccine or placebo injection. The material sequenced was peripheral blood, taken in a trial of Ad26.COV2.S vaccine versus placebo. These receptors were taken from a person aged 18-65 years who received the Ad26.COV2.S COVID-19 vaccine or a placebo.

V and J are TRBV9 and TRBJ2-2; 10 bases fit TRBD1. With V trimmed by 4 bases and J by 5 bases, 8 bases remained unmatched. The CDR3 runs 16 residues. Germline assignment: CDR1 SGDLS and CDR2 YYNGEE. The CDR3 DNA is TGTGCCAGCAGCCCGACCGGGACAGGGGTGACCGGGGAGCTGTTTTTT. It codes for CASSPTGTGVTGELFF.

The chain combines TRBV24-1 with TRBJ2-5; 16 bases map to TRBD2. This CDR3 has 18 residues. Germline loops: CDR1 KGHDR, CDR2 SFDVKD. V lost 4 bases to trimming and J lost 6 bases; unmatched junction nucleotides: 10. CDR3 residues: CATSEGLAGGQGFKTQYF. CDR3 nucleotides: TGTGCCACCAGTGAGGGACTAGCGGGAGGGCAGGGATTTAAGACCCAGTACTTC.

The rearrangement links TRBV19 to TRBJ2-7; 10 nucleotides align to TRBD1. Germline V gene sequence: CDR1 LNHDA, CDR2 SQIVND (reference sequence). With V trimmed by 6 bases and J by 3 bases, 14 bases remained unmatched. The CDR3 is 17 amino acids. CDR3 residues: CASSPSPGTGAHYEQYF. CDR3 DNA sequence: TGTGCCAGTAGCCCCTCTCCCGGGACAGGGGCACACTACGAGCAGTACTTC.

The chain joins TRBV5-1 to TRBJ2-5; possibly TRBD2 for D (5 bases). This CDR3 comprises 15 residues. The germline V gene encodes CDR1 SGHRS and CDR2 YFSETQ. Between the trimmed V and J ends, which lost 0 bases and 5 bases, there was a span of 14 bases. The CDR3 sequence is CASSLVPTPGETQYF. In DNA, the CDR3 is TGCGCCAGCAGCTTGGTCCCTACCCCGGGGGAGACCCAGTACTTC.

The genes are TRBV7-2 and TRBJ2-3; 8 bases are shared with TRBD2. The V gene's germline CDR1 is SGHTA and CDR2 FQGNSA. Trimming at V came to 5 bases and at J to 4 bases, leaving 11 bases not matched to a gene. This CDR3 spans 16 amino acids. The CDR3 coding sequence is TGTGCCAGCAGCATTTGGGGGGGACTAGTAGCAGATACGCAGTATTTT. Encoded protein: CASSIWGGLVADTQYF. Filled out from reference TRBV7-2 and TRBJ2-3, the complete variable domain reads GAGVSQSPSNKVTEKGKDVELRCDPISGHTALYWYRQSLGQGLEFLIYFQGNSAPDKSGLPSDRFSAERTGGSVSTLTIQRTQQEDSAVYLCASSIWGGLVADTQYFGPGTRLTVL.

The rearrangement joins TRBV29-1 to TRBJ1-5, with no clear D. V dropped 7 bases and J dropped 0 bases, with 10 bases sitting between them. This CDR3 comprises 13 residues. CDR1 and CDR2 (germline): SQVTM, ANQGSEA. The CDR3 reads CSARENSNQPQHF. Here the CDR3 DNA reads TGCAGCGCAAGGGAAAATAGCAATCAGCCCCAGCATTTT.

The rearrangement joins TRBV29-1 to TRBJ2-3; a possible D gene is TRBD2 (6 bases). The CDR3 is 13 residues long. V was clipped by 6 bases and J by 4 bases, with 14 bases between them. CDR1 and CDR2 (germline): SQVTM, ANQGSEA. CDR3 sequence: CSVRRDIADTQYF. In DNA form, the CDR3 reads TGCAGCGTGAGGCGGGATATTGCAGATACGCAGTATTTT.

This clone was counted once. The chain couples TRBV10-3 to TRBJ2-1; 9 bases map to TRBD2. Per the germline V gene, CDR1 is ENHRY and CDR2 is SYGVKD. V dropped 2 bases and J dropped 0; count of bases not matched to a gene: 5. The CDR3 has 17 residues. The CDR3 DNA reads as TGTGCCATCAGTGAGAAGACTAGCGGACCCTCCTACAATGAGCAGTTCTTC. Protein product: CAISEKTSGPSYNEQFF.

This clone was observed a single time. This chain joins TRBV5-6 and TRBJ2-5, with TRBD2 as a possible D gene (7 bases). Germline values: CDR1 SGHDT, CDR2 YYEEEE. This CDR3 has 16 amino acids. V lost 4 bases and J 4 bases, leaving 20 bases between the germline ends. The DNA of the CDR3 is TGTGCCAGCAGCCGTAGGGGGGGGCGCAGAGGAGAGACCCAGTACTTC. Its translation: CASSRRGGRRGETQYF.

This chain links TRBV30 with TRBJ2-1, with D tentatively TRBD1 or TRBD2 (5 bases each). V dropped 2 bases and J dropped 3 bases, with 11 bases sitting between them. CDR3 length equals 14 residues. Germline assignment: CDR1 GTSNPN and CDR2 SVGIG (reference sequence). CDR3 in DNA: TGTGCCTGGAGTCGGGACGGATTCTACAATGAGCAGTTCTTC. Protein sequence: CAWSRDGFYNEQFF. Using reference TRBV30 and TRBJ2-1 for the parts outside the CDR3, the full variable domain is SQTIHQWPATLVQPVGSPLSLECTVEGTSNPNLYWYRQAAGRGLQLLFYSVGIGQISSEVPQNLSASRPQDRQFILSSKKLLLSDSGFYLCAWSRDGFYNEQFFGPGTRLTVL.

This rearrangement joins TRBV6-5 to TRBJ2-1; 8 bases are shared with TRBD2. Germline CDR1 MNHEY, CDR2 SVGAGI. After removal of 5 bases from V and 9 bases from J, the junction contained 9 bases not matched to a gene. The CDR3 has 14 amino acids. The CDR3 sequence: CASSIGGGYTEQFF. DNA for the CDR3: TGTGCCAGCAGTATCGGGGGGGGCTATACTGAGCAGTTCTTC.

Regarding this clone: Other DNA sequences within the sample encode an identical CDR3. V and J are TRBV3-1 (or the pseudogene TRBV3-2) and TRBJ1-3; no clear D gene. The V end was cut by 5 bases, the J end by 0 bases, with 8 bases between. This CDR3 is 14 amino acids long. Germline V gives CDR1 LGHDT, CDR2 YNNKEL (reference sequence). The CDR3 bases are TGTGCCAGCAGCTTGGCGTCCTCTGGAAACACCATATATTTT. Translated, it gives CASSLASSGNTIYF.

This clone was detected only once. The chain joins TRBV11-2 to TRBJ2-3; perhaps TRBD2 as D (6 bases). The CDR3 is made up of 16 amino acids. V lost 1 base, J lost 4 bases, and 15 bases lay in between. Looked up from germline, CDR1 is SGHAT and CDR2 is FQNNGV. In nucleotides, the CDR3 is TGTGCCAGCAGCTTAGGTGTCGGGAGTGTGGCAGATACGCAGTATTTT. Its protein is CASSLGVGSVADTQYF.

This chain uses TRBV3-1 (or the pseudogene TRBV3-2) with TRBJ2-5, with TRBD2 as a possible D gene (5 bases). Deletions cut 4 bases from V and 7 bases from J, with 13 bases between. CDR3 length: 13 amino acids. CDR1 LGHDT and CDR2 YNNKEL come from the germline V gene (reference sequence). CDR3 nucleotides: TGTGCCAGCAGCCCCCCGGGGTCCGGGACCCAGTACTTC. Translation gives CASSPPGSGTQYF.

This chain links TRBV5-1 with TRBJ2-7; 8 bases map to TRBD2. Germline CDR1 reads SGHRS; CDR2 reads YFSETQ. V trimming: 5 bases; J trimming: 8 bases; junction bases outside the gene matches: 12. This CDR3 comprises 14 residues. CDR3 nucleotide sequence: TGCGCCAGCAGTAGAGCGGGAGAAACCGGACAGCAGTACTTC. Translated: CASSRAGETGQQYF. Based on the CDR3 plus reference TRBV5-1 and TRBJ2-7, the full variable domain is KAGVTQTPRYLIKTRGQQVTLSCSPISGHRSVSWYQQTPGQGLQFLFEYFSETQRNKGNFPGRFSGRQFSNSRSEMNVSTLELGDSALYLCASSRAGETGQQYFGPGTRLTVT.

This clone was counted only a few times. This sequence joins TRBV7-9 and TRBJ1-3, with TRBD1 matching 9 bases. The germline V gene encodes CDR1 SEHNR and CDR2 FQNEAQ (reference sequence). The CDR3 contains 17 residues. The ends lost 5 bases at V and 0 bases at J; junction bases unmatched: 8. The CDR3 is CASSANRGPSSGNTIYF. The CDR3 nucleotides are TGTGCCAGCAGCGCTAACAGGGGGCCCTCCTCTGGAAACACCATATATTTT.

This sequence joins TRBV18 and TRBJ2-5; TRBD2 agrees at 9 bases. J gave up 5 bases and V 3 bases, and 7 bases lay outside the gene matches. Germline V lookup: CDR1 KGHSH, CDR2 LQKENI. CDR3 length: 15 amino acids. The CDR3 sequence: CASSPPGLAFETQYF. The CDR3 DNA is TGTGCCAGCTCACCCCCCGGACTAGCGTTCGAGACCCAGTACTTC.

This chain's CDR3 is CASSYRVNEQFF. DNA for the CDR3: TGTGCCAGCAGCTACAGGGTAAATGAGCAGTTCTTC. V and J are TRBV7-9 and TRBJ2-1; tentative D call: TRBD1 (6 bases). This CDR3 spans 12 amino acids. The germline gives CDR1 SEHNR, CDR2 FQNEAQ (reference sequence). The V and J ends lost 4 bases and 7 bases respectively, with 8 bases between them.

The count of this clone is one. The CDR3 DNA reads TGTGCCAGCTCATCCCTGGGGACTAGCGTCAACAATGAGCAGTTCTTC. It translates to CASSSLGTSVNNEQFF. The chain is built from TRBV18 and TRBJ2-1, with 10 bases fitting TRBD2. Germline V gene sequence: CDR1 KGHSH, CDR2 LQKENI. The CDR3 sequence is 16 residues long. With 5 bases clipped from V and 5 bases from J, the junction kept 9 bases outside the gene matches.

V gene TRBV7-3 combines with J gene TRBJ2-2; no reliable D call. Germline V lookup: CDR1 SGHTA, CDR2 FQGTGA. The CDR3 totals 15 residues. Trimming took off 5 bases at V and 5 bases at J, with 15 bases between the two ends. The CDR3 coding sequence is TGTGCCAGCAGCCCCCTCTCGGCGAGAACCGGGGAGCTGTTTTTT. Its protein product is CASSPLSARTGELFF.

In regard to this clone: The sample has other DNA sequences that encode this CDR3 too. CDR3 loop: CASSQGPSSYNEQFF. The DNA for the CDR3 is TGCGCCAGCAGCCAAGGCCCCTCCTCCTACAATGAGCAGTTCTTC. The chain has TRBV4-1 and TRBJ2-1; D ambiguous. The length of the CDR3 is 15 residues. Trimming cost V 1 base and J 0 bases, with 7 bases left between them. Germline V lookup: CDR1 MGHRA, CDR2 YSYEKL.

The J gene is TRBJ2-2, the V gene TRBV6-2 or TRBV6-3; D is perhaps TRBD1 (5 bases). The CDR3 length is 14 residues. In germline, CDR1 is MNHEY, CDR2 SVGEGT. With 3 bases removed from V and 3 bases from J, the gap between germline ends came to 8 bases. The CDR3 protein is CASSYGQHTGELFF. CDR3 DNA sequence: TGTGCCAGCAGTTATGGACAACACACCGGGGAGCTGTTTTTT.

The chain links TRBV6-1 to TRBJ2-1; 10 bases match TRBD1. CDR3 length: 17 amino acids. CDR1 and CDR2 from the germline V gene are MNHNS and SASEGT. The V segment lost 6 bases and the J segment 4 bases; nucleotides outside the gene matches: 12. The CDR3 here is CASSEYAGTGVYNEQFF. The CDR3 region has the DNA TGTGCCAGCAGCGAATACGCTGGGACAGGGGTTTACAATGAGCAGTTCTTC.

This clone appeared once. The chain is built from TRBV19 and TRBJ1-1; unclear D gene. V lost 5 bases and J 8 bases, leaving 9 bases between the germline ends. The CDR3 contains 11 residues. Germline CDR1 is LNHDA and CDR2 is SQIVND (reference sequence). CDR3 region: CASSGWVEAFF. The DNA for the CDR3 is TGTGCCAGTAGTGGCTGGGTGGAAGCTTTCTTT.

The genes are TRBV25-1 and TRBJ2-1, with 9 nucleotides matching TRBD1. The CDR3 is made up of 16 amino acids. CDR1 MGHDK and CDR2 SYGVNS come from the germline V gene. V lost 4 bases to trimming and J lost 2 bases; unmatched junction nucleotides: 6. The CDR3 sequence: CASSGFGTGPYNEQFF. The CDR3 coding sequence is TGTGCCAGCAGTGGGTTCGGGACAGGGCCCTACAATGAGCAGTTCTTC. Full variable domain (missing parts from reference TRBV25-1 and TRBJ2-1): EADIYQTPRYLVIGTGKKITLECSQTMGHDKMYWYQQDPGMELHLIHYSYGVNSTEKGDLSSESTVSRIRTEHFPLTLESARPSHTSQYLCASSGFGTGPYNEQFFGPGTRLTVL.

The chain employs TRBV5-4 and TRBJ1-3; D might be TRBD1 (6 bases). The germline V and J ends were trimmed by 2 bases and 4 bases, with 10 bases remaining between them. Per germline, CDR1 SGHNT and CDR2 YYREEE (reference sequence). The CDR3 has 14 residues. Here the CDR3 reads CASSFAGVGNTIYF. The CDR3 DNA is TGTGCCAGCAGCTTTGCAGGGGTAGGAAACACCATATATTTT.